This TCR beta chain appears in the sequencing data of a study of molecular identifiers for immune sequencing clone quantification. Trimming cost V 3 bases and J 5 bases, with 7 bases left between them. Germline V CDR1 and CDR2: SGHTA, FQGTGA. This CDR3 contains 13 residues. Bulk libraries came from a prior protocol with listed TCR primers. TCRdb reanalysed the PCR reads using MiXCR and keeps one entry per CDR3 protein. The sample has some 680,000 distinct CDR3 sequences; about 25% are singletons. This clonotype was seen at least ten times. J is TRBJ2-2 and V is TRBV7-3, with no clear D. This receptor was identified in a human donor in good health. Some libraries in this study had Jurkat cell RNA spiked in. Material for sequencing was naive CD8+ T cells from blood, with Jurkat cell RNA spiked in. The subset denotes: FACS-sorted CD8+CD4-CCR7+CD45RA+ naive T cells. The CDR3 reads CASSFQGTGELFF. The CDR3 region has the DNA TGTGCCAGCAGCTTTCAAGGGACCGGGGAGCTGTTTTTT.